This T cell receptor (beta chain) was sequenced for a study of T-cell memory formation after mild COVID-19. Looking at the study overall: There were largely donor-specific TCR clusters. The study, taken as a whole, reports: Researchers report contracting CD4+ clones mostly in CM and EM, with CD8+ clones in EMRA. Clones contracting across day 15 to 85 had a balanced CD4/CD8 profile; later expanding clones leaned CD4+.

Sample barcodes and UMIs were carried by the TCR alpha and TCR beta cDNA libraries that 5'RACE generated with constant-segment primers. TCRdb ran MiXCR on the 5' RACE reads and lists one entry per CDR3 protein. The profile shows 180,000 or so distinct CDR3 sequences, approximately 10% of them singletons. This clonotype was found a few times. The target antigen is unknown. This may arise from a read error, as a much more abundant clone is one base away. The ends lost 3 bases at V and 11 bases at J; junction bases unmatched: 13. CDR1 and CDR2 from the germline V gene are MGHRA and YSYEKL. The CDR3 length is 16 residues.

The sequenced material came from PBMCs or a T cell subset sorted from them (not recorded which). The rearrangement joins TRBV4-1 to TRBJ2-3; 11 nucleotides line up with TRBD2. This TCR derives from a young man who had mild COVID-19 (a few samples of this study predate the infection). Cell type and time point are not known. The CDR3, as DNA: TGCGCCAGCAGCCATGAAAATCGGCTAGCGGGGGGCGGGCAGTATTTT. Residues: CASSHENRLAGGGQYF.